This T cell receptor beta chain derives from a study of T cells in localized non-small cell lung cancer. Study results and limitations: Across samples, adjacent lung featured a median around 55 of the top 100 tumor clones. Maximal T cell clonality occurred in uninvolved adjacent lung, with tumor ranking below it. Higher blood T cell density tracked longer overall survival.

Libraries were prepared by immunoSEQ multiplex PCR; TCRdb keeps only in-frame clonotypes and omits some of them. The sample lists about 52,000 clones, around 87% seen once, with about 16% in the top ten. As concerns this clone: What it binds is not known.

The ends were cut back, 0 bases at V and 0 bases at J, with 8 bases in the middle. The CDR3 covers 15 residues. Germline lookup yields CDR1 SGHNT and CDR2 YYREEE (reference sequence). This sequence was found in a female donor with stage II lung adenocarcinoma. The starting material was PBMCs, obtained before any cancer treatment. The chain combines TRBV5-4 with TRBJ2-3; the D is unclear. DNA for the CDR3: TGTGCCAGCAGCTTGGCTCTGACTAGCACAGATACGCAGTATTTT. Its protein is CASSLALTSTDTQYF. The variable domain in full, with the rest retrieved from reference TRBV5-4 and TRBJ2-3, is ETGVTQSPTHLIKTRGQQVTLRCSSQSGHNTVSWYQQALGQGPQFIFQYYREEENGRGNFPPRFSGLQFPNYSSELNVNALELDDSALYLCASSLALTSTDTQYFGPGTRLTVL.